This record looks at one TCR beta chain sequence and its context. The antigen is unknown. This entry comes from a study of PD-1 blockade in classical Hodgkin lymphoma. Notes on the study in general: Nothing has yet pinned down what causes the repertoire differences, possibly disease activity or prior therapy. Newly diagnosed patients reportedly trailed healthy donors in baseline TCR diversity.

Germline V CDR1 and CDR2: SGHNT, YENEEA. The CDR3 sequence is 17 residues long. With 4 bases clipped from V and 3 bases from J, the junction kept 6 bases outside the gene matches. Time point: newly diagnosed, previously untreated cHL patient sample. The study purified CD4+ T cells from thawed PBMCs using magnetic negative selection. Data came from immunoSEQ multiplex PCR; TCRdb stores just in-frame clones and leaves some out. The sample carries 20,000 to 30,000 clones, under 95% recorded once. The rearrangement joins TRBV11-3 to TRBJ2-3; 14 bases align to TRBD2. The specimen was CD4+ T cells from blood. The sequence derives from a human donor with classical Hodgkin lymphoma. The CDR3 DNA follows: TGTGCCAGCAGCTCAGGACTAGCGGGGGGCCTAACAGATACGCAGTATTTT. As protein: CASSSGLAGGLTDTQYF.